This T cell receptor beta chain comes out of a study of control samples from healthy donors and cancer patients. The ends lost 6 bases at V and 7 bases at J; junction bases unmatched: 5. CDR3 length: 13 amino acids. Here immunoSEQ multiplex PCR was the method, and the copy in TCRdb shows in-frame clones only, minus some. This sample has about 12,000 clones; over 75% occur once, and the top ten carry 2.8%. This clonotype was obtained from a male donor with melanoma. The chain links TRBV12-3 or TRBV12-4 to TRBJ2-1; 8 bases are a match to TRBD2. Material for sequencing was formalin-fixed, paraffin-embedded tissue. CDR3 DNA: TGTGCCAGCAGGGGACTAGAGGGGAATGAGCAGTTCTTC. Protein sequence: CASRGLEGNEQFF.